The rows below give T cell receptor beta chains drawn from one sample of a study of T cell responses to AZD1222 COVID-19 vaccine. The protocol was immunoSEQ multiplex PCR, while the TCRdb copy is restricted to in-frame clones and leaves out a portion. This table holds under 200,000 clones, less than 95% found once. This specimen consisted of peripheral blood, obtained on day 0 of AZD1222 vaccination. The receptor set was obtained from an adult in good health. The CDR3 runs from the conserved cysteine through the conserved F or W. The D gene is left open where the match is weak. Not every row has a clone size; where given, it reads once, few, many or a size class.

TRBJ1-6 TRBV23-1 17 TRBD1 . TGCGCCAGCCGAACAACCGGGACAGCCGGCTCAAATTCACCCCTCCACTTT CASRTTGTAGSNSPLHF
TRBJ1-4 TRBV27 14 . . TGTGCCAGCAAGATTGAGGCAGGGAGTGAAAAACTGTTTTTT CASKIEAGSEKLFF
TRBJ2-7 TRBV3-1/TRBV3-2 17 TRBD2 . TGTGCCAGCAGCCAAACCACGACGCGGGAGAGGTCCTACGAGCAGTACTTC CASSQTTTRERSYEQYF
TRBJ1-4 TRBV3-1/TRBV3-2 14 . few TGTGCCAGCAGCCCCCTTGTTCCGGGGGAAAAACTGTTTTTT CASSPLVPGEKLFF
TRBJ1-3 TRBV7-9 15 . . TGTGCCAGCAGCTTAGGAACTAAAGCAGGAAACACCATATATTTT CASSLGTKAGNTIYF
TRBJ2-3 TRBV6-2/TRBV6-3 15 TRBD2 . TGTGCCAGCAGCCTCGGCGGGAGGGGGACAGATACGCAGTATTTT CASSLGGRGTDTQYF
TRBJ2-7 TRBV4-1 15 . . TGCGCCAGCAGCCATTCTACAGGGGGGGCATACGAGCAGTACTTC CASSHSTGGAYEQYF
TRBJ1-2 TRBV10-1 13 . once TGCGCCAGCAGTGATGACAAAATGTATGGCTACACCTTC CASSDDKMYGYTF
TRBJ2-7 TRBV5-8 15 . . TGTGCCAGCACCATGGAGGGGAGCTATCCTACAAAGCAGTACTTC CASTMEGSYPTKQYF
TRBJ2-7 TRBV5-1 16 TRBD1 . TGCGCCAGCAGCCTGACCGGGACAGGGAATCCCTACGAGCAGTACTTC CASSLTGTGNPYEQYF
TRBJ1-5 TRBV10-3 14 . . TGTGCCATCAGTCGGACGTCGGATAGACAGCCCCAGCATTTT CAISRTSDRQPQHF
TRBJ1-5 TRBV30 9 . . TGTGCCTGGAATCAGCCCCAGCATTTT CAWNQPQHF